The T cell receptor beta chain described here comes from a study of cytomegalovirus exposure and HLA in healthy donors. Study outcomes and limitations: In a later analysis, a missense DCLRE1C variant was linked to TCR beta V- and J-gene trimming. Cytomegalovirus status was reportedly diagnosed by the classifier with high sensitivity and specificity.

The CDR3 has 15 amino acids. The germline V gene encodes CDR1 SGHAT and CDR2 FQNNGV. V dropped 5 bases and J dropped 5; count of bases not matched to a gene: 10. 60 Vbeta and 13 Jbeta primers were used in PCR. Produced via immunoSEQ multiplex PCR; TCRdb's table is partial and in-frame only. This sample has about 40,000 clones, with approximately 63% found just once. Worth noting for this clone: As yet, its antigen is unknown.

The clonotype originates from a middle-aged man in good health and CMV-seronegative. The sample was PBMCs. This chain uses TRBV11-2 with TRBJ1-1; TRBD1 matches 8 bases. The CDR3 coding sequence is TGTGCCAGCAGCCCCGACAGGGGTTTGTGGACTGAAGCTTTCTTT. It yields the protein CASSPDRGLWTEAFF. Using reference TRBV11-2 and TRBJ1-1 for the parts outside the CDR3, the full variable domain is EAGVAQSPRYKIIEKRQSVAFWCNPISGHATLYWYQQILGQGPKLLIQFQNNGVVDDSQLPKDRFSAERLKGVDSTLKIQPAKLEDSAVYLCASSPDRGLWTEAFFGQGTRLTVV.